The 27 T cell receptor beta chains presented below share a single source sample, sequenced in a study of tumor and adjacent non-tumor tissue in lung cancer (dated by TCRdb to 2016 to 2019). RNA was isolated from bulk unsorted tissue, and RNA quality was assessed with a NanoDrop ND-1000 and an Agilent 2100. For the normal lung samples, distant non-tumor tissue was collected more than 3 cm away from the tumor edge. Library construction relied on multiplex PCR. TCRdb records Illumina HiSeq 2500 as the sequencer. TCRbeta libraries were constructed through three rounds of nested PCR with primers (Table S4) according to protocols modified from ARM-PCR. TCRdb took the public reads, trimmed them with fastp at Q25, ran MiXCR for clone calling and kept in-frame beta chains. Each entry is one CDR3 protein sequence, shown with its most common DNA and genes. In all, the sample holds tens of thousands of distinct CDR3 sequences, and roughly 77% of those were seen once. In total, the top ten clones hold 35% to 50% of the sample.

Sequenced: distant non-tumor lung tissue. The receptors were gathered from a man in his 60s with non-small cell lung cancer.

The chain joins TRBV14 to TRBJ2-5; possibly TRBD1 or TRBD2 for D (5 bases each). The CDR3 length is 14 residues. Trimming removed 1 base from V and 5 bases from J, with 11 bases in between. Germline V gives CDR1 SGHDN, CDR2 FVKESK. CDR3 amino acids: CASSQAEGLETQYF. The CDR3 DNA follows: TGTGCCAGCAGCCAAGCAGAGGGGCTGGAGACCCAGTACTTC.

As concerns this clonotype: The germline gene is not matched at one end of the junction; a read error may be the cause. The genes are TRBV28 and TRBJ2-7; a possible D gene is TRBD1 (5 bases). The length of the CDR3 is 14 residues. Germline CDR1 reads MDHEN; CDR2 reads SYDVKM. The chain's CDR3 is CTSSASETAYEQYF. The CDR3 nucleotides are TGTACCAGCAGTGCTTCCGAGACAGCATACGAGCAGTATTTC.

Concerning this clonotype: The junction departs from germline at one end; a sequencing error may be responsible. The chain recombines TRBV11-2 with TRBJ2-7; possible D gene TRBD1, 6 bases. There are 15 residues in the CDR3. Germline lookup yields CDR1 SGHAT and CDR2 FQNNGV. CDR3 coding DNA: TGTGTCAGCAGCTTAGACCGAGGGGGACGCTACGATCAGTACTTC. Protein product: CVSSLDRGGRYDQYF.

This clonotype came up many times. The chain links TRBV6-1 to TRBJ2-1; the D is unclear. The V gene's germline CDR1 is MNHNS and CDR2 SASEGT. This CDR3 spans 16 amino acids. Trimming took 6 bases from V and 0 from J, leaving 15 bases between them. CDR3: CASRVSSYSSYNEQFF. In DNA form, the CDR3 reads TGTGCCAGCAGGGTCAGTTCCTATAGCTCCTACAATGAGCAGTTCTTC.

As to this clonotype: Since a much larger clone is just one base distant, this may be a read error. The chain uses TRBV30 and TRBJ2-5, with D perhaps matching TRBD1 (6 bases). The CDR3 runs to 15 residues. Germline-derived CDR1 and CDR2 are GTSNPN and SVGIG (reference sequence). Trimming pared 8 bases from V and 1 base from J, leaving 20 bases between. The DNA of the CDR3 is TGTGCCCGGGGATTGACAGGTGGGACCCAAGAGACCCAGTACTTC. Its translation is CARGLTGGTQETQYF.

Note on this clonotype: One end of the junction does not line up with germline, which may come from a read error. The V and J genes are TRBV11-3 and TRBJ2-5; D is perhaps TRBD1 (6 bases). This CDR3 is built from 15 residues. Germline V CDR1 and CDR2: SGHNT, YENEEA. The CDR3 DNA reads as TGTACCAGCAGCTTAGGCCCGGACAGTCAAGAGACCCGGTACTTC. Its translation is CTSSLGPDSQETRYF.

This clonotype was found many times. CDR3 sequence reads: CSVGLSGPNEQFF. CDR3 in DNA: TGCAGCGTTGGTTTATCCGGACCCAATGAGCAGTTCTTC. The J gene is TRBJ2-1, the V gene TRBV29-1; D gene uncertain. Trimming left V 4 bases short and J 6 bases short, with 13 bases between. CDR3 length: 13 amino acids. Germline V lookup: CDR1 SQVTM, CDR2 ANQGSEA.

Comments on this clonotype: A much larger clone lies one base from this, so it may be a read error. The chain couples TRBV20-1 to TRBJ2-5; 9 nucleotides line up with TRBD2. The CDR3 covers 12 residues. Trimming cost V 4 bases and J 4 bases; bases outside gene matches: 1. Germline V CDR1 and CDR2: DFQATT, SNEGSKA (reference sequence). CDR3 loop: CSAILAGETQYF. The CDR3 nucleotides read TGCAGTGCTATACTAGCGGGAGAGACCCAGTACTTC.

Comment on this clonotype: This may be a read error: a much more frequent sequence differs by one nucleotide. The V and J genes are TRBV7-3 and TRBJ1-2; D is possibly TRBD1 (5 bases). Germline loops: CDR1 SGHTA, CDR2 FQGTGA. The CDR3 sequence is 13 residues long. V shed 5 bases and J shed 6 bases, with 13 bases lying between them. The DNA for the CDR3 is TGTGCCAGCAGCCCCGGGATAGGGGATGGCTACACCTTC. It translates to CASSPGIGDGYTF.

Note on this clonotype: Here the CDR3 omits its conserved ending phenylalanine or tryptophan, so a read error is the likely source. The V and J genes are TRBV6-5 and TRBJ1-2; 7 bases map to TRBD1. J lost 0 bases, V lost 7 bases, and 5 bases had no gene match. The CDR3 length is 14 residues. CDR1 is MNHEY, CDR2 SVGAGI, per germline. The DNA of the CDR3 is TGTGCCAGCATGCAGGGGGGAGCTAACTATGGCTACACCTTA. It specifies CASMQGGANYGYTL.

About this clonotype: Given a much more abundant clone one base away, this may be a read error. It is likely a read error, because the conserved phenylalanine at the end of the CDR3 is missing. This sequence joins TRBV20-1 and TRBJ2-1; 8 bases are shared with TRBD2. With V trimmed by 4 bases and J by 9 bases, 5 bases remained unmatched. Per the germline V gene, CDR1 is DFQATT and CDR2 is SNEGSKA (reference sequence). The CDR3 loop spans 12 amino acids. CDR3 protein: CSATGLGGEQFS. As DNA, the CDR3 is TGCAGTGCTACGGGACTAGGAGGTGAGCAGTTCTCC.

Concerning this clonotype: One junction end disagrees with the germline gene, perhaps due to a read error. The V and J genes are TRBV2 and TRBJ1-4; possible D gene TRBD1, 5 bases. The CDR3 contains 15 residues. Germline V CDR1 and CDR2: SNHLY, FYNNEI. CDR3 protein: CASSEFKGPNEKLFF. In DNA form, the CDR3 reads TGTGCCAGCAGTGAATTCAAGGGGCCTAATGAGAAACTGTTTTTT.

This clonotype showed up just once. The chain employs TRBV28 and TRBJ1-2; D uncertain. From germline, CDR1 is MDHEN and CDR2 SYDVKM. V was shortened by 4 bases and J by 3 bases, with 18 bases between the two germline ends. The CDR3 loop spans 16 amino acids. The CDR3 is CASSYITGPWDYGYTF. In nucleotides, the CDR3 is TGTGCCAGCAGTTACATAACCGGGCCCTGGGACTATGGCTACACCTTC.

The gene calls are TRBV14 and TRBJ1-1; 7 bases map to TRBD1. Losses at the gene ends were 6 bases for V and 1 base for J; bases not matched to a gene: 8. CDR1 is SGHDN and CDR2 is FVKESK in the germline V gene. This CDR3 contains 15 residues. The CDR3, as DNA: TGTGCCAGCAGTCGCCGGAGACAGGGGAACACTGAAGCTTTCTTT. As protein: CASSRRRQGNTEAFF.

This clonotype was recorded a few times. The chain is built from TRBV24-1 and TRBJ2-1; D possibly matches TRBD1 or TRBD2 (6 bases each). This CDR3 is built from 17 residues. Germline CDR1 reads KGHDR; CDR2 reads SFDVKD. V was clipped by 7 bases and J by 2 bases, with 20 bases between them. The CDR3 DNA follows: TGTGCCACCAGGAAAATTGGGGGGCCATCAACCTACAATGAGCAGTTCTTC. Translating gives CATRKIGGPSTYNEQFF.

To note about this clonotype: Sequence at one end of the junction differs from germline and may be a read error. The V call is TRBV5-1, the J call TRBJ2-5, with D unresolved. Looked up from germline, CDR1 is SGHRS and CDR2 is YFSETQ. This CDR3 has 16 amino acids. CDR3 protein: CASSQGSRMVQETHYF. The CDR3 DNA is TGCGCCAGCAGCCAAGGTAGCAGGATGGTCCAAGAGACCCACTACTTC.

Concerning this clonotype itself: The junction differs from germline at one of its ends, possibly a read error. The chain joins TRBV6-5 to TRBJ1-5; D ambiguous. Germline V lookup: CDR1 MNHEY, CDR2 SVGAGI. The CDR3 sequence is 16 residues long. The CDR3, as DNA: TGTGCTAGCAGTTACTCCGCAGTGACCCGAGACCATCCCCAGCATTTT. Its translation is CASSYSAVTRDHPQHF.

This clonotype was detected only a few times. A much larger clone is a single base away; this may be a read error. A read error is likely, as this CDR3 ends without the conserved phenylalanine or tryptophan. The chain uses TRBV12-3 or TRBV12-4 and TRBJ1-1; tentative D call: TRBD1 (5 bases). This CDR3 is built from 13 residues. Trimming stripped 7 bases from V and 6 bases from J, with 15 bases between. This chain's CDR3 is CASKIEGGAEAFL. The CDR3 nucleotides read TGTGCCAGCAAAATTGAGGGAGGGGCTGAAGCTTTCCTT.

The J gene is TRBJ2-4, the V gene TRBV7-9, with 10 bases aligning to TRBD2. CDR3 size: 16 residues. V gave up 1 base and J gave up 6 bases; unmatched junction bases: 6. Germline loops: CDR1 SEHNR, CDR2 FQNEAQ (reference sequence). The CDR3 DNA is TGTGCCAGCAGCTTAGGGGGACTAGCGCTTTCAAACATTCAGTACTTC. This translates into CASSLGGLALSNIQYF.

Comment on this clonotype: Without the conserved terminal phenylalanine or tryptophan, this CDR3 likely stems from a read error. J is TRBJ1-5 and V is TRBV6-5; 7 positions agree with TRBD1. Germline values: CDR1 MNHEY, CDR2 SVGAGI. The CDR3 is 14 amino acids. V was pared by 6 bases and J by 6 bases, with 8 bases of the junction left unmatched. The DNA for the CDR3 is TGTGCCAGCAGGCGACTTCAGGGGGGTCAGCCCCAGCATTCT. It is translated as CASRRLQGGQPQHS.

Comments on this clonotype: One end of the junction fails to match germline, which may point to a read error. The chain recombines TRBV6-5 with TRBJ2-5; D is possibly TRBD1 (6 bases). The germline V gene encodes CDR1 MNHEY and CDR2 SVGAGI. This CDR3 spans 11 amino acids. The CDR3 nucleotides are TGTGACAGCAGTGCCCGCGACAGGCAGTACTTC. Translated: CDSSARDRQYF.

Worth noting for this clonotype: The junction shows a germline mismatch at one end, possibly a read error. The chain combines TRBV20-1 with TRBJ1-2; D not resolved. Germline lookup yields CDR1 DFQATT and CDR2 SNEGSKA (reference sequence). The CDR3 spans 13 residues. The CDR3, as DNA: TGCAGTGCTAGAACGTGGGCTAACTATCGCTACACCTTC. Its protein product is CSARTWANYRYTF.

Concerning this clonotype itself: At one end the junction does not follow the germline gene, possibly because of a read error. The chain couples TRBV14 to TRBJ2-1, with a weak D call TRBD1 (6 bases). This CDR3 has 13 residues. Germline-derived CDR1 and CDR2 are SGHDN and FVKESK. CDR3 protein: CASSQSPGEEQFF. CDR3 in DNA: TGTGCCAGTAGCCAATCCCCAGGGGAAGAGCAGTTCTTC.

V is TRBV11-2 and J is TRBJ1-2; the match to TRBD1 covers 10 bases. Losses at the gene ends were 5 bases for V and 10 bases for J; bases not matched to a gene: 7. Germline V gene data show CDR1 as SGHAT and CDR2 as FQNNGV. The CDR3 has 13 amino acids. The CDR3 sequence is CASSIGTGDDYTF. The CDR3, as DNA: TGTGCCAGCAGCATAGGGACAGGGGACGACTACACCTTC.

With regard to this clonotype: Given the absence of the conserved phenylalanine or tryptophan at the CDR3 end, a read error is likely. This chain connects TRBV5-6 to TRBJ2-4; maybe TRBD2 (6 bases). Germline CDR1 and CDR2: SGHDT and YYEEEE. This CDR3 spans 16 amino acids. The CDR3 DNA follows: TGTGCCAGTAGCTTGGCCCGGGAGATAGCCAAAAACATTCAGTACGTC. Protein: CASSLAREIAKNIQYV.

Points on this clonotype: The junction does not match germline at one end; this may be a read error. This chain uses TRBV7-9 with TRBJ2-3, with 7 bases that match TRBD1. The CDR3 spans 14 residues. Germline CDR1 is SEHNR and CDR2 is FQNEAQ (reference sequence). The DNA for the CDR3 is TGTGCCAGCAGCTTAGGGTGGGGGACAGATACACAGTATTTT. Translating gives CASSLGWGTDTQYF.

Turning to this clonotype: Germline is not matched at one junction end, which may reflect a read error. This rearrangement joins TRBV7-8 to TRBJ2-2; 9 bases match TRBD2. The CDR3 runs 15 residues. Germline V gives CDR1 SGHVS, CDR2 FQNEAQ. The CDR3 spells CANSLSSGIIGELFF. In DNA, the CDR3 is TGTGCCAACAGCTTATCTAGCGGGATCATCGGGGAGCTGTTTTTT. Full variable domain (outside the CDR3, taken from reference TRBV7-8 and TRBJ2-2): GAGVSQSPRYKVAKRGQDVALRCDPISGHVSLFWYQQALGQGPEFLTYFQNEAQLDKSGLPSDRFFAERPEGSVSTLKIQRTQQEDSAVYLCANSLSSGIIGELFFGEGSRLTVL.